This T cell receptor (beta chain) was profiled in a study of human T cells and chemical hapten exposure (dated by TCRdb to about 2021). Background on the whole study: For sensitization, 2% DPC in acetone was applied to a roughly 2 cm by roughly 2 cm area of upper inner arm skin. Throughout the roughly 25-week study period, patients were also given weekly therapeutic DPC doses on the scalp. For TCR sequencing, blood came from 25 to 35 alopecia patients at anywhere from one to four time points (pre-sensitization, 2, 6 and 24 weeks). Libraries were combined into a pool for sequencing, and differences in TCR yield between samples came mainly from small differences in library volumes within the pool. Blood samples were taken from patients before sensitization (week 0) and at 2, 6 and about 24 weeks after DPC sensitization. The study tracked peripheral blood TCR repertoire changes in vivo during primary and secondary sensitization to the hapten diphenylcyclopropenone (DPC) in alopecia patients. Patch testing was performed on the upper back with Finn chambers containing 0.01% DPC, and the patch tests were scored after 6 days according to International Contact Dermatitis Research Group standards. Alopecia areata with under or over 50% scalp involvement, alopecia totalis and alopecia universalis were represented in the patient cohort, which was mostly female. Points the paper makes about the study in general: Because all patients had alopecia, a presumed autoimmune disease, the immune response of the patients might differ from that of healthy individuals. DPC sensitization did not change how many TCRs were above 1 in 1000 frequency, and no evidence was found of alterations in global repertoire structure. Repeated subsampling changed both the strength of the expansion versus patch-test correlation and the threshold at which that correlation became significant. Compared with pre-sensitization or healthy control sets, expanded TCRs formed significantly more large CDR3 similarity clusters, which is consistent with antigen-driven responses. Patch test score correlated positively with the number of PT1 expanded TCRs, reaching significance at thresholds 8, 16 and 32 but not at 4.

The time point label, read with the paper, signifies: patch test 2, 6 weeks after DPC sensitization. The treatment or condition tag for this specimen amounts to: therapeutic diphenylcyclopropenone sensitization with weekly scalp DPC. At each patch-test visit, blood was drawn before the patch test was applied. Eligible patients were aged 18 to 70, diagnosed with alopecia, deemed suitable for DPC therapy, and excluded if pregnant. Unfractionated whole blood was collected in Tempus Blood RNA tubes, and total RNA was extracted from that blood. Libraries came from RACE. Sequencer: NextSeq 500. During library preparation, unique molecular identifiers were attached to individual cDNA molecules so that TCRs could be counted in a quantitative, reproducible way. For every blood RNA sample, sequencing covered both the TCR alpha and TCR beta chains. The paper's processing steps were these. A median of around 100,000 TCRs per sample was observed, with a range of about 20,000 to 750,000. The Decombinator software suite was used to annotate V, J and CDR3 in the TCR reads. For PS versus PT1 abundance plots, all samples were subsampled to the same number of TCRs (28,000). TCRs were defined as expanded if absent before sensitization and observed at least eight times at the 2-week time point. TCRdb reworked the public reads: Q25 trimming with fastp, MiXCR clone assembly, productive beta chains retained. Rows with a matching CDR3 protein are joined into one entry that keeps the most common DNA and genes. TCRdb's processing, not the authors', yielded these V and J calls. In this sample the table shows 65,000 to 100,000 distinct CDR3 sequences, 5% to 8.5% of which occur a single time. The ten largest clones capture under 1.5% of the sample.

According to the germline V gene, CDR1 reads SQVTM and CDR2 reads ANQGSEA. Here V drops 7 bases and J drops 0 bases, and the junction holds 5 bases not matched to any gene. The CDR3 runs 13 residues from the cysteine to the phenylalanine. Of all the DNA, just the CDR3 is kept, 39 bases in frame from base 1. A few counts support this clonotype. Its specific antigen is unknown. No base quality values were provided; no much bigger clone lies one nucleotide off. This chain is built from TRBV29-1 and TRBJ2-7, with 8 central nucleotides matching TRBD1. The source was whole blood, collected in connection with sensitization to the hapten diphenylcyclopropenone (DPC). This sequence was found in a woman aged 30 to 39 with alopecia areata. Some clones in this sample may be carry-over from other donors' samples. The CDR3 reads CSATGANSYEQYF. The DNA is as follows: TGCAGCGCGACAGGGGCTAACTCCTACGAGCAGTACTTC.